Each of the 15 T cell receptor beta chains below was sequenced from the same sample in a study of cytomegalovirus exposure and HLA in healthy donors. The PCR employed 60 Vbeta primers together with 13 Jbeta primers. The protocol was immunoSEQ multiplex PCR, while the TCRdb copy is restricted to in-frame clones and leaves out a portion. Counted here are fewer than 150,000 clones, roughly 80% occurring once; the ten biggest clones make up less than 3%. The sequenced material came from PBMCs. The receptors here all came from a woman aged 40-49 years in good health and CMV-seropositive.

In DNA, the CDR3 is TGTGCCAGCAGTGACAGGGGCAACTATGGCTACACCTTC. Protein product: CASSDRGNYGYTF. The chain couples TRBV25-1 to TRBJ1-2; D perhaps matches TRBD1 (6 bases). The CDR3 is 13 residues long. Looked up from germline, CDR1 is MGHDK and CDR2 is SYGVNS. Trimming shortened V by 3 bases and J by 2 bases, and 7 bases separated the two germline ends.

The gene calls are TRBV5-1 and TRBJ2-7, with 7 bases fitting TRBD1. This CDR3 has 17 residues. After removal of 0 bases from V and 2 bases from J, the junction contained 11 bases not matched to a gene. Germline V gene lookup returns CDR1 SGHRS and CDR2 YFSETQ. This CDR3 reads CASSLGPPGTATYEQYF. The CDR3 DNA reads TGCGCCAGCAGCTTGGGGCCCCCCGGGACAGCCACCTACGAGCAGTACTTC.

CDR3 in DNA: TGTGCCAGCAGTCGGTACGGGGTAGATACGCAGTATTTT. Residues: CASSRYGVDTQYF. This chain joins TRBV27 and TRBJ2-3; perhaps TRBD2 as D (5 bases). The CDR3 has 13 residues. CDR1 MNHEY and CDR2 SMNVEV come from the germline V gene (reference sequence). V was cut by 5 bases and J by 5 bases, with 11 bases left in between.

This chain connects TRBV29-1 to TRBJ2-7; 9 bases align to TRBD2. The CDR3 is 13 amino acids. V was pared by 2 bases and J by 13 bases, with 12 bases of the junction left unmatched. The germline V gene encodes CDR1 SQVTM and CDR2 ANQGSEA. This CDR3 is CSVELPSGRPDYF. CDR3 coding DNA: TGCAGCGTTGAACTCCCCAGCGGGAGGCCCGATTACTTC.

The rearrangement links TRBV6-1 to TRBJ2-3; 7 bases fit TRBD1. CDR3 size: 14 residues. The ends lost 5 bases at V and 0 bases at J; junction bases unmatched: 2. CDR1 and CDR2 from the germline V gene are MNHNS and SASEGT. In nucleotides, the CDR3 is TGTGCCAGCAGTAGGGACAGTAGCACAGATACGCAGTATTTT. It yields the protein CASSRDSSTDTQYF.

The chain uses TRBV7-9 and TRBJ2-7; the D gene is possibly TRBD2 (6 bases). There are 14 residues in the CDR3. Trimming cost V 1 base and J 2 bases, with 9 bases left between them. Germline V CDR1 and CDR2: SEHNR, FQNEAQ (reference sequence). The CDR3 sequence is CASSLGDFPYEQYF. The CDR3 nucleotides are TGTGCCAGCAGCTTAGGGGACTTTCCCTACGAGCAGTACTTC.

In the case of this clone: The same CDR3 can be traced to other DNA sequences in this sample. The gene calls are TRBV5-1 and TRBJ2-1; D gene unclear. From germline, CDR1 is SGHRS and CDR2 YFSETQ. V lost 0 bases to trimming and J lost 4 bases, with 5 bases between them. CDR3 length: 13 amino acids. CDR3 residues: CASSLDSYNEQFF. CDR3 sequence (DNA): TGCGCCAGCAGCTTGGACAGTTACAATGAGCAGTTCTTC.

The V call is TRBV7-9, the J call TRBJ1-1; tentative D call: TRBD1 (6 bases). Germline V CDR1 and CDR2: SEHNR, FQNEAQ (reference sequence). V was trimmed by 1 base and J by 5 bases, leaving 11 bases between them. The CDR3 is 14 residues long. CDR3 bases: TGTGCCAGCAGCTTAGAGGGAGGGGGGACTGAAGCTTTCTTT. It translates to CASSLEGGGTEAFF.

The gene calls are TRBV9 and TRBJ1-5; D remains unclear. The CDR3 sequence is 13 residues long. V lost 0 bases and J 7 bases, leaving 8 bases between the germline ends. Looked up from germline, CDR1 is SGDLS and CDR2 is YYNGEE. CDR3 bases: TGTGCCAGCAGCGTAGGAGGCGGACAGCCCCAGCATTTT. This gives the protein CASSVGGGQPQHF. The whole variable domain, remainder taken from reference TRBV9 and TRBJ1-5, is DSGVTQTPKHLITATGQRVTLRCSPRSGDLSVYWYQQSLDQGLQFLIQYYNGEERAKGNILERFSAQQFPDLHSELNLSSLELGDSALYFCASSVGGGQPQHFGDGTRLSIL.

V usage is TRBV11-1 and J usage is TRBJ2-3; D call uncertain. Germline-derived CDR1 and CDR2 are SGHAT and FQDESV (reference sequence). V lost 6 bases, J lost 2 bases, and 15 bases lay in between. The CDR3 has 15 amino acids. The CDR3 region is CASRASWAVTDTQYF. The CDR3 coding sequence is TGTGCCAGCAGGGCGTCTTGGGCCGTCACAGATACGCAGTATTTT.

CDR3 residues: CASSRTSGTDTQYF. In DNA, the CDR3 is TGTGCCAGCAGCAGGACTAGCGGCACAGATACGCAGTATTTT. The chain recombines TRBV5-6 with TRBJ2-3; 9 bases are shared with TRBD2. V lost 4 bases and J lost 1; bases outside the gene matches: 1. The CDR3 loop spans 14 amino acids. Germline V lookup: CDR1 SGHDT, CDR2 YYEEEE.

The chain employs TRBV6-4 and TRBJ1-6; D may be TRBD1 (5 bases). The CDR3 has 15 residues. The germline CDR1 and CDR2 sequences are MRHNA and SNTAGT. V was clipped by 5 bases and J by 7 bases, with 15 bases between them. The CDR3: CASSPTDRRNSPLHF. CDR3 coding DNA: TGTGCCAGCAGTCCCACCGACAGAAGAAATTCACCCCTCCACTTT.

This chain joins TRBV10-2 and TRBJ2-2, with 9 bases identical to TRBD2. Germline V gene data show CDR1 as WSHSY and CDR2 as SAAADI. Losses at the gene ends were 6 bases for V and 7 bases for J; bases not matched to a gene: 6. The CDR3 spans 14 residues. CDR3 residues: CASREREAVGELFF. The CDR3, as DNA: TGCGCCAGCAGAGAGCGGGAGGCCGTCGGGGAGCTGTTTTTT.

This CDR3 is CASRKRGNGETQYF. Written as DNA, the CDR3 is TGTGCCAGCCGCAAAAGGGGAAATGGGGAGACCCAGTACTTC. The chain joins TRBV6-1 to TRBJ2-5; maybe TRBD1 (5 bases). The CDR3 covers 14 residues. CDR1 and CDR2 (germline): MNHNS, SASEGT. V lost 8 bases to trimming and J lost 5 bases, with 18 bases between them.

V usage is TRBV19 and J usage is TRBJ1-5; D not resolved. This CDR3 has 13 amino acids. Trimming pared 1 base from V and 5 bases from J, leaving 6 bases between. Per germline, CDR1 LNHDA and CDR2 SQIVND (reference sequence). The CDR3 bases are TGTGCCAGTAGTATAGCCGGAGATCAGCCCCAGCATTTT. This gives the protein CASSIAGDQPQHF.